The clone carrying this TCR beta chain was seen only a few times. Its target is not known. The germline V and J ends were trimmed by 6 bases and 0 bases, with 12 bases remaining between them. The CDR3 has 15 residues. Looked up from germline, CDR1 is SNHLY and CDR2 is FYNNEI. One entry per CDR3 protein results from TCRdb running MiXCR on the reads. The top ten clones hold 40% to 60% of a sample with some 590,000 distinct CDR3 sequences, 40% of them seen once. This record comes from a study of T cell repertoires in cytomegalovirus infection. Study-level points and caveats: People with CMV and the relevant HLA were identified by cumulative public TCR beta family frequency. HLA-C-restricted CMV clonotypes gave the most frequent clonotype in two of eight donors.

Sequencing used cultured PBMCs, obtained from culture after CMV antigen stimulation. This clonotype was obtained from a human donor in good health (CMV status not recorded). Some clones in this sample may be carry-over from other donors' samples. This rearrangement joins TRBV2 to TRBJ2-1, with D perhaps matching TRBD2 (6 bases). As DNA, the CDR3 is TGTGCCAGCAGATGGGACTTCCTCTCCTACAATGAGCAGTTCTTC. This gives the protein CASRWDFLSYNEQFF.